This TCR beta chain was sequenced in a study of blood T cell repertoires in COVID-19. This clone has only one observation. With 3 bases clipped from V and 7 bases from J, the junction kept 12 bases outside the gene matches. This CDR3 has 16 amino acids. Germline CDR1 and CDR2: LNHDA and SQIVND (reference sequence). How the authors handled the data: Amplifying reference gene primers gave estimates of nucleated cell counts. Clones were sequenced by immunoSEQ multiplex PCR, and TCRdb holds only the in-frame ones, with some missing. The V and J calls and the clone size are those of that table, but D and trimming were determined from the DNA. The data contain about 120,000 clones, roughly nine tenths of them singletons.

The receptor was isolated from a human donor in a cohort sampled during active COVID-19. The specimen sequenced was peripheral blood. The rearrangement links TRBV19 to TRBJ2-7; 10 bases are shared with TRBD1. The CDR3 region is CASSMLAGTGELEQYF. The CDR3 DNA is TGTGCCAGTAGTATGCTCGCAGGGACAGGGGAGCTGGAGCAGTACTTC.